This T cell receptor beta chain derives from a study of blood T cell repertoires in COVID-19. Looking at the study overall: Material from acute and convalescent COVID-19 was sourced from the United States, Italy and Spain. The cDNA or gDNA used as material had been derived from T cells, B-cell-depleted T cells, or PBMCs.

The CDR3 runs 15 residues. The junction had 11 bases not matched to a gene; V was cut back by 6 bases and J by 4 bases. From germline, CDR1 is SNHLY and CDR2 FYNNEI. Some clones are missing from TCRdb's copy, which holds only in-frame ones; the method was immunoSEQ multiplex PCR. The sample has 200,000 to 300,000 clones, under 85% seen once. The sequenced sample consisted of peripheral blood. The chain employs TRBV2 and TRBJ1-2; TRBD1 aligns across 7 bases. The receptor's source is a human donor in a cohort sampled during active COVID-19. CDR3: CASRDRQGSFYGYTF. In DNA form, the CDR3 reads TGTGCCAGCAGAGACAGACAGGGATCTTTCTATGGCTACACCTTC.